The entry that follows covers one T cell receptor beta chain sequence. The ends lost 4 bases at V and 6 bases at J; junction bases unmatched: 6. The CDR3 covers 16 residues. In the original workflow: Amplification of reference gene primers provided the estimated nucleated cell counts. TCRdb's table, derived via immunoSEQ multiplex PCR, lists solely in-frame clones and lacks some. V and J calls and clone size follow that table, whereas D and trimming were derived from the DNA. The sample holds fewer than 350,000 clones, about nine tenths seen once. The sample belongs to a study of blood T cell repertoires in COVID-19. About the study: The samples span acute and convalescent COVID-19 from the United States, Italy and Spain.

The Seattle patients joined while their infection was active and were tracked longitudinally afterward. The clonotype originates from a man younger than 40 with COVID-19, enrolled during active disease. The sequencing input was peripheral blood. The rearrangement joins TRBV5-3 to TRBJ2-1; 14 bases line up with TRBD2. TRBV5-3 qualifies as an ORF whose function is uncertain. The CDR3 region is CARSDRLAGGSNEQFF. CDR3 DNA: TGTGCCAGAAGCGACCGACTAGCGGGGGGGTCCAATGAGCAGTTCTTC.